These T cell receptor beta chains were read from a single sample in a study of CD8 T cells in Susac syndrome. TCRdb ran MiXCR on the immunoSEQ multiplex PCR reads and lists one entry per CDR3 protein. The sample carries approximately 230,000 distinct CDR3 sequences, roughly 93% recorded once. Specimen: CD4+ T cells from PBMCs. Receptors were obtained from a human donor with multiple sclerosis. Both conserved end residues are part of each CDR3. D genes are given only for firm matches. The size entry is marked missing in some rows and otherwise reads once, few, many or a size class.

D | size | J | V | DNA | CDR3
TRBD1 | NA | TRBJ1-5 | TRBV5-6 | TGTGCCAGCAGCTTGGGAGGACAGGGCTGGTATCAGCCCCAGCATTTT | CASSLGGQGWYQPQHF
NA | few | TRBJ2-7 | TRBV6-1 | TGTGCCAGCAGTGGGGACGGCTACGAGCAGTACTTC | CASSGDGYEQYF
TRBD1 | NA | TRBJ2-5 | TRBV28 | TGTGCCAGCACCGGACAGGGGCCCCAAGAGACCCAGTACTTC | CASTGQGPQETQYF
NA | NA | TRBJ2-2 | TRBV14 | TGTGCCAGCAGCCAAGGCTTACCGGAGGGCACCGGGGAGCTGTTTTTT | CASSQGLPEGTGELFF
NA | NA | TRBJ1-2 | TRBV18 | TGTGCCAGCTCACTAACCGGGACGGCAGACGGGGCCCTCGTTGGCTACACCTTC | CASSLTGTADGALVGYTF
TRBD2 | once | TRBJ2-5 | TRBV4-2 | TGTGCCAGCAGCCAAGTGCGCCTAGCGGGAGGTAGTGAGACCCAGTACTTC | CASSQVRLAGGSETQYF
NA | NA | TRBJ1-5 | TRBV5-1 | TGCGCCAGCAGCTTGGCCGAGGGGGGTAATCAGCCCCAGCATTTT | CASSLAEGGNQPQHF
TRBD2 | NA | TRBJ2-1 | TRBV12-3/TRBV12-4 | TGTGCCAGCAGTCTCCGGACTAGCGGGAGGGTCGGTGAGCAGTTCTTC | CASSLRTSGRVGEQFF
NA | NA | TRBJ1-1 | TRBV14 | TGTGCCAGCAGCCACACCCCGACCCTACGGAGCACTGAAGCTTTCTTT | CASSHTPTLRSTEAFF
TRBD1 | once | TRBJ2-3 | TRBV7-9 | TGTGCCAGCAGCCCGAGGGGGACAGAAACAGATACGCAGTATTTT | CASSPRGTETDTQYF
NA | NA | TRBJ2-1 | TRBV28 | TGTGCCAGCCAGGGGTTCCTAAAGAATGAGCAGTTCTTC | CASQGFLKNEQFF
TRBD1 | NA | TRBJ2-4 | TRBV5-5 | TGTGCCAGCAGCTTGGCAGGACAGGCTTGGGACATTCAGTACTTC | CASSLAGQAWDIQYF
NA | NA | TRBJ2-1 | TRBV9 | TGTGCCAGCAGCGCGGTCGGGAACAATGAGCAGTTCTTC | CASSAVGNNEQFF
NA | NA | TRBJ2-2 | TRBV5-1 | TGCGCCAGCAGCTTGGAGAGGGGTAGGACCGGGGAGCTGTTTTTT | CASSLERGRTGELFF
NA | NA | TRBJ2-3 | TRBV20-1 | TGCAGTGCTAGAGAATGGCAGCCGGGACATACGCAGTATTTT | CSAREWQPGHTQYF
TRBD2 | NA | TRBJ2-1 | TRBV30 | TGTGCCTGGAGTGTAGCGGCTAGCGGGAGAAGGTATGAGCAGTTCTTC | CAWSVAASGRRYEQFF
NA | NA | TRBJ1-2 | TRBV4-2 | TGTGCCAGCAGCCAAGAGGCCAGAAATAACTATGGCTACACCTTC | CASSQEARNNYGYTF
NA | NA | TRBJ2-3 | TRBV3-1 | TGTGCCAGCAGCCACAGAATAGATACGCAGTATTTT | CASSHRIDTQYF